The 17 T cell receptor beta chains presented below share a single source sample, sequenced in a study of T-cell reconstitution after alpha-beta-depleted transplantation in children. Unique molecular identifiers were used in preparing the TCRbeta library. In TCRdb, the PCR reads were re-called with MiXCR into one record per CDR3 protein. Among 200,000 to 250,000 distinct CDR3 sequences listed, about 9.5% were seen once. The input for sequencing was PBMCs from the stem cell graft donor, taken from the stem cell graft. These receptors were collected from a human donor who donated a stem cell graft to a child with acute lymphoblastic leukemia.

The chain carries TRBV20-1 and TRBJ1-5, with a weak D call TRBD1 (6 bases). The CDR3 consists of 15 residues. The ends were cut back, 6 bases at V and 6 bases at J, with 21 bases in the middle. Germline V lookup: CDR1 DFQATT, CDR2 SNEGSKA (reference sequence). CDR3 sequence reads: CSALKDRQIFQPQHF. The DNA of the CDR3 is TGCAGTGCCCTGAAGGACAGACAAATCTTTCAGCCCCAGCATTTT.

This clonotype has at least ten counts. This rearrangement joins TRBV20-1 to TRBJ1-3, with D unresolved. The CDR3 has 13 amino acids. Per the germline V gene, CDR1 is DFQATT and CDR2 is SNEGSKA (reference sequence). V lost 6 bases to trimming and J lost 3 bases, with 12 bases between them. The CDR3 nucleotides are TGCAGTGCGCAGATCTCAGTTGGAAACACCATATATTTT. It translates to CSAQISVGNTIYF.

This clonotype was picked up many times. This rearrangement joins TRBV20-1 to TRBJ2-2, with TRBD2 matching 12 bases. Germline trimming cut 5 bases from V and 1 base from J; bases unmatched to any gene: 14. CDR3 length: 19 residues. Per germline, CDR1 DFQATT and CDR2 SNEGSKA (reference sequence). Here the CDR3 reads CSAHLFRTSGVMNTGELFF. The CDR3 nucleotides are TGCAGTGCTCACCTATTCAGGACTAGCGGGGTGATGAACACCGGGGAGCTGTTTTTT.

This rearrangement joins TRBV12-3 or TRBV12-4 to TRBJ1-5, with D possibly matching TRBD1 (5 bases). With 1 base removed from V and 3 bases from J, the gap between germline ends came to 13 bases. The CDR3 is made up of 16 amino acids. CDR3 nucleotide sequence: TGTGCCAGCAGTTTAGGGCAAGGGGCGAACAATCAGCCCCAGCATTTT. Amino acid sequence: CASSLGQGANNQPQHF.

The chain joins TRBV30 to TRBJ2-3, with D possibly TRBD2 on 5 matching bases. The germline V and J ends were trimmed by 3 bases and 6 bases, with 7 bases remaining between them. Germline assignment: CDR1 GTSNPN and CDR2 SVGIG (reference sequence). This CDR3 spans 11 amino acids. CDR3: CAWRGVDTQYF. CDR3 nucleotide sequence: TGTGCCTGGAGGGGAGTGGATACGCAGTATTTT.

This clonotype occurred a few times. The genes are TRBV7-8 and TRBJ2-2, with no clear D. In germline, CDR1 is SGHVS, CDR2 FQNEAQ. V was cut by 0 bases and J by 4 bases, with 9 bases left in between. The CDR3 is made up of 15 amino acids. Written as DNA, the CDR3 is TGTGCCAGCAGCTTAGCGGACGGACGCACCGGGGAGCTGTTTTTT. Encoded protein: CASSLADGRTGELFF. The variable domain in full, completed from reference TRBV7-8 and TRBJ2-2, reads GAGVSQSPRYKVAKRGQDVALRCDPISGHVSLFWYQQALGQGPEFLTYFQNEAQLDKSGLPSDRFFAERPEGSVSTLKIQRTQQEDSAVYLCASSLADGRTGELFFGEGSRLTVL.

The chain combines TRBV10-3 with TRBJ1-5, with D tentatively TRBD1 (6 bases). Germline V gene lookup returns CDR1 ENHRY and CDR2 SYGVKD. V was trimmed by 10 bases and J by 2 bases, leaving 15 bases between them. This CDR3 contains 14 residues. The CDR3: CATAQGRGNQPQHF. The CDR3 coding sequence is TGTGCCACTGCACAGGGTCGTGGCAATCAGCCCCAGCATTTT.

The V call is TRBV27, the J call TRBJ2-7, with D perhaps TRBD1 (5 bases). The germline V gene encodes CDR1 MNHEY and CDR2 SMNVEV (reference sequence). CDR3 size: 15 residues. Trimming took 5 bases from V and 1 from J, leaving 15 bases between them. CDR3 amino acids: CASSPGPSWSYEQYF. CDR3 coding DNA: TGTGCCAGCAGTCCAGGGCCGAGTTGGTCCTACGAGCAGTACTTC.

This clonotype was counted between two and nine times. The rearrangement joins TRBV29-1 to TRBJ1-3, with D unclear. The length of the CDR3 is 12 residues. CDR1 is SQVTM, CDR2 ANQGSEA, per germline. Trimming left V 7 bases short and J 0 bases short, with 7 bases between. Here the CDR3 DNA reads TGCAGCGGGTACGACTCTGGAAACACCATATATTTT. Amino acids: CSGYDSGNTIYF.

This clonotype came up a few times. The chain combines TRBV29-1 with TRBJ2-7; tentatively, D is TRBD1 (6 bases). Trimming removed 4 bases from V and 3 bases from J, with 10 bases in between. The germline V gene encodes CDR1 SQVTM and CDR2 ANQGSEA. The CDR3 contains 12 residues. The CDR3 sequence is CSVVGQYYEQYF. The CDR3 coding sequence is TGCAGCGTTGTAGGACAGTACTACGAGCAGTACTTC.

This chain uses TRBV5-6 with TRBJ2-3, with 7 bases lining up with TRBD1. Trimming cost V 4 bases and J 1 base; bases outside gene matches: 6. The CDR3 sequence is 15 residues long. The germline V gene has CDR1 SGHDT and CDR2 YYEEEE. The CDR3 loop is CASSGQVLGTDTQYF. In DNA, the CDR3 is TGTGCCAGCAGCGGACAGGTATTAGGCACAGATACGCAGTATTTT.

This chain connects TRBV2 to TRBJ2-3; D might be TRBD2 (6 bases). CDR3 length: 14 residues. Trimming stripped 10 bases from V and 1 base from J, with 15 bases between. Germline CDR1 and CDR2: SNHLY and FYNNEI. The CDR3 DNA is TGTGCCACAGGACTCGGAGGGGGCACAGATACGCAGTATTTT. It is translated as CATGLGGGTDTQYF. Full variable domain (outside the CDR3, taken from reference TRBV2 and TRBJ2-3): EPEVTQTPSHQVTQMGQEVILRCVPISNHLYFYWYRQILGQKVEFLVSFYNNEISEKSEIFDDQFSVERPDGSNFTLKIRSTKLEDSAMYFCATGLGGGTDTQYFGPGTRLTVL.

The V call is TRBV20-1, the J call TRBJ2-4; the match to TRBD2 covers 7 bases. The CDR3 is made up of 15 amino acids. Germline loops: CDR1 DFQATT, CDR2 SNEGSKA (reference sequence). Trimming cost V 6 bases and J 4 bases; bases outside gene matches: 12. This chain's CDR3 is CSASSGINPKNIQYF. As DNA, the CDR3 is TGCAGTGCCTCGAGCGGGATTAACCCGAAAAACATTCAGTACTTC.

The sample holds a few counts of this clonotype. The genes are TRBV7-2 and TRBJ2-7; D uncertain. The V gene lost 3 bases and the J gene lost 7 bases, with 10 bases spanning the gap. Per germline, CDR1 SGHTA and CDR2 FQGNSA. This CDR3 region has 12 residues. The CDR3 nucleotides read TGTGCCAGCAGCTTGTCGTTGATGGAGCAGTACTTC. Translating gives CASSLSLMEQYF.

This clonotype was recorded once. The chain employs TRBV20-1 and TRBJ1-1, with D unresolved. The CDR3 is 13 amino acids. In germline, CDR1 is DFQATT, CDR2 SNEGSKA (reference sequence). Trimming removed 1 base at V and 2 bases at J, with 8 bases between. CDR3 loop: CSARGRPNTEAFF. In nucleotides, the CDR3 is TGCAGTGCTAGAGGCCGACCTAACACTGAAGCTTTCTTT.

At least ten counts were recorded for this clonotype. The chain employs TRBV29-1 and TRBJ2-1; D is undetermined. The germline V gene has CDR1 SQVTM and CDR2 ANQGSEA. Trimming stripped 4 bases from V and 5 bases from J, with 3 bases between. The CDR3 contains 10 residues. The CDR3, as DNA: TGCAGCGTTGGGAACAATGAGCAGTTCTTC. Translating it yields CSVGNNEQFF.

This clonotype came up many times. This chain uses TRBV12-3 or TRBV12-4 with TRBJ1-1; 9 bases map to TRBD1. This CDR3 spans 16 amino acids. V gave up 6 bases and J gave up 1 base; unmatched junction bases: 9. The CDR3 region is CASRTGGMIWNTEAFF. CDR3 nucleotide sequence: TGTGCCAGCAGGACAGGGGGAATGATTTGGAACACTGAAGCTTTCTTT.